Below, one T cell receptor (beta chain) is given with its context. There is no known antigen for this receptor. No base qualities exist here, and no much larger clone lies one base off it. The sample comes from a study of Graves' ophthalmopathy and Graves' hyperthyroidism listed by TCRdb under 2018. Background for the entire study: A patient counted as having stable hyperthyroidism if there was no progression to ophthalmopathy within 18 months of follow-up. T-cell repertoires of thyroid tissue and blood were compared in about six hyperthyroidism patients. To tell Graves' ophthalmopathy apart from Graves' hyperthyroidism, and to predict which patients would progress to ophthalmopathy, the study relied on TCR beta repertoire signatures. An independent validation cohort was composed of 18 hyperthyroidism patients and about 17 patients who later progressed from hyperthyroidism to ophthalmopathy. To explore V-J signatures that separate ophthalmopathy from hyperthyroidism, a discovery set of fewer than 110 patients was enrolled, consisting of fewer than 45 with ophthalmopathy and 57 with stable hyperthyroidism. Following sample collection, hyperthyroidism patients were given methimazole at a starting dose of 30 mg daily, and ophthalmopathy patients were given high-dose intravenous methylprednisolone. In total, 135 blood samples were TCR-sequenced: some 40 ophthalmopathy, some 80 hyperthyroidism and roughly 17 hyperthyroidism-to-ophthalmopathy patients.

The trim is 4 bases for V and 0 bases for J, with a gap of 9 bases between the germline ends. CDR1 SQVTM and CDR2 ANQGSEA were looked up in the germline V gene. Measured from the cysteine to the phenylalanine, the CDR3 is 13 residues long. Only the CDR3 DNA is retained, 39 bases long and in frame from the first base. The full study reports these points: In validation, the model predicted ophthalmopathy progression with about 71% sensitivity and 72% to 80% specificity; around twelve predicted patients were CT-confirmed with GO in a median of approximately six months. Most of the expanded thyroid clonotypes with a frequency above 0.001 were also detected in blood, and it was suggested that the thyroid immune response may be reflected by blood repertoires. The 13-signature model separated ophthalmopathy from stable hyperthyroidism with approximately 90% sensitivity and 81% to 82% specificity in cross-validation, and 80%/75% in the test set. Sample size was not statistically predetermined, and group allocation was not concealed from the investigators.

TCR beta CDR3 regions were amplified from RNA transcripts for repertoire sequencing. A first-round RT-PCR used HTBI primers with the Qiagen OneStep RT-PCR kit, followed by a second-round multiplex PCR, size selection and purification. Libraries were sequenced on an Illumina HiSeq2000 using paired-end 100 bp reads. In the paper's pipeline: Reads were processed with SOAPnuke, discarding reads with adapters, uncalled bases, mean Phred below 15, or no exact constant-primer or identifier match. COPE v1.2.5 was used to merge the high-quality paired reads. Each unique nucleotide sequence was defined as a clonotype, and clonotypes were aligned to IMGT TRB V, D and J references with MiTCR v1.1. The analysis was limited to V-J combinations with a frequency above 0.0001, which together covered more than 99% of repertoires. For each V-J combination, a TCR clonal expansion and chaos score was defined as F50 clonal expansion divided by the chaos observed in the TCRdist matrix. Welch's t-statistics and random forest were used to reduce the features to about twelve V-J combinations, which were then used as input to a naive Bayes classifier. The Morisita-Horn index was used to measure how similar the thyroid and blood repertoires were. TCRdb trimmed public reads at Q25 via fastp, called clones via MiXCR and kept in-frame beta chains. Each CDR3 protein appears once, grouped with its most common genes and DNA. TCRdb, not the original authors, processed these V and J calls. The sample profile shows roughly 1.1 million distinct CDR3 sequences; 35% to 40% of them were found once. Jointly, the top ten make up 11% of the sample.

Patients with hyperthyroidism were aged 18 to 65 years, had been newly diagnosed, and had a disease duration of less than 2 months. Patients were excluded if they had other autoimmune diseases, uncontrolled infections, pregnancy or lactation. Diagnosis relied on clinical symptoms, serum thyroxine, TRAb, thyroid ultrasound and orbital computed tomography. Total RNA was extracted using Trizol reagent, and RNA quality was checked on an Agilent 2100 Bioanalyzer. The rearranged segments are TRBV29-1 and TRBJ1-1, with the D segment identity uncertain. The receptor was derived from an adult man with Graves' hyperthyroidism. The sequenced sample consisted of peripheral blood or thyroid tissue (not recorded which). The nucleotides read TGCAGCGTTGTCGGGCAGATGAACACTGAAGCTTTCTTT. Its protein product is CSVVGQMNTEAFF. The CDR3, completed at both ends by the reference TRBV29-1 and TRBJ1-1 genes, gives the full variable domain SAVISQKPSRDICQRGTSLTIQCQVDSQVTMMFWYRQQPGQSLTLIATANQGSEATYESGFVIDKFPISRPNLTFSTLTVSNMSPEDSSIYLCSVVGQMNTEAFFGQGTRLTVV.